This T cell receptor (beta chain) is drawn from a study of control samples from healthy donors and cancer patients (dated by TCRdb to 2020 to 2022). Comments on this clone: Its antigen is not yet known. The record has no base qualities; no much larger clone is one base away. Other DNA sequences of this sample code for an identical CDR3.

Receptors were amplified or captured by the immunoSEQ multiplex PCR assay. Imported from immuneACCESS, the table was reduced by TCRdb to in-frame sequences with V and J called. These copies leave out some clones; in studies compared against another copy, an unresolved V gene accounts for under half, and the cause of the remainder is not known. Present in this sample are 100,000 to 150,000 clones, 80% to 95% of which were seen just once. 0.5% to 0.7% of the sample is taken by the ten largest. The germline V gene encodes CDR1 MNHEY and CDR2 SVGAGI. Counted from cysteine to phenylalanine, this CDR3 has 15 amino acids. The kept DNA is CDR3 alone, 45 bases in frame from the first base. The V end gives up 6 bases and the J end 2 bases, leaving 5 bases in the junction not matched to a gene.

The clonotype comes from an older man with head and neck cancer. The rearrangement combines TRBV6-5 with TRBJ2-7; 12 central nucleotides agree with TRBD2. The sample was PBMCs. The CDR3 corresponds to CASSTLAGGPYEQYF. The nucleotides are TGTGCCAGCAGCACACTAGCGGGAGGACCCTACGAGCAGTACTTC.